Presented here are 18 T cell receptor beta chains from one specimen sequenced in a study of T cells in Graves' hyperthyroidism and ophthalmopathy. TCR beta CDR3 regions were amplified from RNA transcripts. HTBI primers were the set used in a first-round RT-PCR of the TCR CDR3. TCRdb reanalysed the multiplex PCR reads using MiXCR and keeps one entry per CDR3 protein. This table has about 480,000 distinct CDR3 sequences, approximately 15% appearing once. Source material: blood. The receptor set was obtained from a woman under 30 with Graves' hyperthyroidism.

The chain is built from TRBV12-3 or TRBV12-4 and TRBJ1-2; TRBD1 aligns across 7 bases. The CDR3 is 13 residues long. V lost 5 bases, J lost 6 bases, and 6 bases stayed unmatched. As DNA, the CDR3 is TGTGCCAGCAGTCCAGGGACAGTAAATGGCTACACCTTC. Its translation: CASSPGTVNGYTF.

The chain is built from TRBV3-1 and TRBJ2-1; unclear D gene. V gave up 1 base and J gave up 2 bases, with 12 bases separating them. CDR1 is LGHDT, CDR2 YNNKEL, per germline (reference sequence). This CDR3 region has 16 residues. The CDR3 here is CASSQGMVRTYNEQFF. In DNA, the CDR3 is TGTGCCAGCAGCCAAGGTATGGTAAGGACCTACAATGAGCAGTTCTTC.

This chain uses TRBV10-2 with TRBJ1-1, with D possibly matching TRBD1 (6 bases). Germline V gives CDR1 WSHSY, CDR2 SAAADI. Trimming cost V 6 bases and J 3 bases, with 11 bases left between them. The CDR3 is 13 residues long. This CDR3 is CASSPGTYTEAFF. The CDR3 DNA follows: TGCGCCAGCAGCCCCGGGACATACACTGAAGCTTTCTTT.

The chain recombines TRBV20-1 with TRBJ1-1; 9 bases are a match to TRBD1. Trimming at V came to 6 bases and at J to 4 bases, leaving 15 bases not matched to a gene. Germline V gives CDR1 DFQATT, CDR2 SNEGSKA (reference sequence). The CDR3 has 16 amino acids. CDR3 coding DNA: TGCAGTGCCCTTTCCCCGGACAGGGGTTATCGCACTGAAGCTTTCTTT. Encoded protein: CSALSPDRGYRTEAFF.

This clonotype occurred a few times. The CDR3 DNA reads as TGTGCCAGCAGCGTAGTGGACATTAATTCACCCCTCCACTTT. This gives the protein CASSVVDINSPLHF. The chain recombines TRBV9 with TRBJ1-6; D perhaps matches TRBD1 (5 bases). This CDR3 region has 14 residues. With 0 bases removed from V and 6 bases from J, the gap between germline ends came to 7 bases. Germline V lookup: CDR1 SGDLS, CDR2 YYNGEE.

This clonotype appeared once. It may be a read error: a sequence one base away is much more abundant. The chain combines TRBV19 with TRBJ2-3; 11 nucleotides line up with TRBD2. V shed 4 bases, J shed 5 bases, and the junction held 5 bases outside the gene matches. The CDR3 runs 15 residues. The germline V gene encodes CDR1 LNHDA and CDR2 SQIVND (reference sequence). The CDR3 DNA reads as TGTGCCAGTAGTACTCTAGCGGGAGGAGAAGATACGCAGTATTTT. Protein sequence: CASSTLAGGEDTQYF.

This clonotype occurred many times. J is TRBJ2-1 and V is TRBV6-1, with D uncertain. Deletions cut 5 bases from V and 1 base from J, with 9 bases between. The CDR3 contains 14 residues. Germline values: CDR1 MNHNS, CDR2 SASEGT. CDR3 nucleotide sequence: TGTGCCAGCAGTTACGACGGATCCTACAATGAGCAGTTCTTC. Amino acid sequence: CASSYDGSYNEQFF.

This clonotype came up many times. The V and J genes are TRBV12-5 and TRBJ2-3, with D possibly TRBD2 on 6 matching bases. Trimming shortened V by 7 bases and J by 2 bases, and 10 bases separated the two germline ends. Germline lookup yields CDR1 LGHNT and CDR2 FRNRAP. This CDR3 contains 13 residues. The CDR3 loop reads CASVEGPTDTQYF. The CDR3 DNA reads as TGTGCTAGTGTGGAGGGCCCCACAGATACGCAGTATTTT.

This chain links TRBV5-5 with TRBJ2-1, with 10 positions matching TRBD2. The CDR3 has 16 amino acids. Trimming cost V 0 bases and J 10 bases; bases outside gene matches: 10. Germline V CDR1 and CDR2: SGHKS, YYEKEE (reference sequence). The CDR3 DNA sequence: TGTGCCAGCAGCTTGGTCAAGCTAGCGGGAGCTGGCGAGCAGTTCTTC. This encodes CASSLVKLAGAGEQFF.

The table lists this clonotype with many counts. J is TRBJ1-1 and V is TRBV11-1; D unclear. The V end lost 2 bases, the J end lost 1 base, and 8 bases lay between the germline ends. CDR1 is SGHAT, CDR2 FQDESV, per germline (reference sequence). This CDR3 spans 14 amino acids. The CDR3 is CASSLMGKNTEAFF. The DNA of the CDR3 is TGTGCCAGCAGCTTAATGGGCAAGAACACTGAAGCTTTCTTT.

CDR3 region: CASSFTGLAEAFF. The CDR3 region has the DNA TGTGCCAGCAGTTTCACAGGGTTGGCTGAAGCTTTCTTT. The gene calls are TRBV12-3 or TRBV12-4 and TRBJ1-1; a weak D match, TRBD1 (6 bases). The CDR3 is made up of 13 amino acids. V lost 3 bases, J lost 6 bases, and 11 bases lay in between.

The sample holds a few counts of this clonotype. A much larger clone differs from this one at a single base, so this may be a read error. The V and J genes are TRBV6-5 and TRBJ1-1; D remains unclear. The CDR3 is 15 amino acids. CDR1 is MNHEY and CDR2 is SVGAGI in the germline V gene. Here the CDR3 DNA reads TGTGCCAGCAGTTACCGTCCGGGCGGGAACACTGAAGTTTTCTTT. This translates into CASSYRPGGNTEVFF.

The CDR3 sequence is CASSPSQLEEKLFF. Written as DNA, the CDR3 is TGTGCCAGCAGCCCCTCCCAGCTTGAGGAAAAACTGTTTTTT. The chain recombines TRBV9 with TRBJ1-4; D ambiguous. In germline, CDR1 is SGDLS, CDR2 YYNGEE. This CDR3 has 14 residues. Trimming left V 4 bases short and J 8 bases short, with 15 bases between.

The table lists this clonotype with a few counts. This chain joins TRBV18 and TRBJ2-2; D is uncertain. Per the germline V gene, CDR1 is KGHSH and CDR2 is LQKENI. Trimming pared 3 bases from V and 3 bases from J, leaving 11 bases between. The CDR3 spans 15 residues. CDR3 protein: CASSPKNRDTGELFF. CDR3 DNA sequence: TGTGCCAGCTCACCGAAAAACCGGGACACCGGGGAGCTGTTTTTT.

The CDR3 bases are TGTGCCAGCAGGCGGACAGGGGTGGCTTTCTTT. This sequence encodes CASRRTGVAFF. The chain is built from TRBV6-2 or TRBV6-3 and TRBJ1-1; 9 bases are shared with TRBD1. V lost 6 bases, J lost 11 bases, and 4 bases stayed unmatched. The CDR3 is 11 amino acids. Germline CDR1 and CDR2: MNHEY and SVGEGT.

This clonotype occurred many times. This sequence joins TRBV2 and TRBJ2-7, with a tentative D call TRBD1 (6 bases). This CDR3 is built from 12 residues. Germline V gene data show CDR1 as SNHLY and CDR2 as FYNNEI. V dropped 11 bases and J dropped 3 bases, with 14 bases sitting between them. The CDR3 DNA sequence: TGTGCCCTCTGGGACATACTCTACGAGCAGTACTTC. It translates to CALWDILYEQYF.

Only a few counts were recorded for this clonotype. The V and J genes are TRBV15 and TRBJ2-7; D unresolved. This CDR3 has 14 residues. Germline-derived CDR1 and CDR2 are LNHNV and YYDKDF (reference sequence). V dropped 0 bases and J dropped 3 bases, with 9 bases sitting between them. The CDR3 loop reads CATSRDHLDYEQYV. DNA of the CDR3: TGTGCCACCAGCAGAGATCACCTAGACTACGAGCAGTACGTC.

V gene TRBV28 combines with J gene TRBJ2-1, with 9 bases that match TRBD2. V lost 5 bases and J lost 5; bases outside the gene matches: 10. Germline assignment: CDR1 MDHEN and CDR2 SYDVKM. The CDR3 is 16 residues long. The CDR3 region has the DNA TGTGCCAGCAGTCCCCCGGGGGCGGGAGGGCACAATGAGCAGTTCTTC. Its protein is CASSPPGAGGHNEQFF.